Listed here are 18 T cell receptor beta chains from one sample, sequenced in a study of T cell changes during pregnancy in multiple sclerosis. Profiling relied on immunoSEQ multiplex PCR, and the TCRdb table lists in-frame clones only, not all of them. The sample includes 85,000 to 120,000 clones, about 90% of them seen just once. The sequencing here drew on peripheral blood, taken before pregnancy. The receptors come from a female donor with multiple sclerosis, enrolled in a pregnancy study.

This sequence joins TRBV28 and TRBJ2-7; weak D call: TRBD1 (6 bases). Germline lookup yields CDR1 MDHEN and CDR2 SYDVKM. The CDR3 runs to 15 residues. Trimming stripped 6 bases from V and 0 bases from J, with 15 bases between. The CDR3 loop reads CASSRQVALSYEQYF. CDR3 in DNA: TGTGCCAGCAGCCGACAGGTCGCGCTCTCCTACGAGCAGTACTTC. Combining the CDR3 with reference TRBV28 and TRBJ2-7 gives the whole variable domain DVKVTQSSRYLVKRTGEKVFLECVQDMDHENMFWYRQDPGLGLRLIYFSYDVKMKEKGDIPEGYSVSREKKERFSLILESASTNQTSMYLCASSRQVALSYEQYFGPGTRLTVT.

This clone was seen at least ten times. The J gene is TRBJ1-1, the V gene TRBV6-1, with no clear D. CDR1 MNHNS and CDR2 SASEGT come from the germline V gene. The ends were cut back, 1 base at V and 2 bases at J, with 14 bases in the middle. The CDR3 is 16 residues long. The CDR3: CASSEVRGSGNTEAFF. The CDR3 nucleotides read TGTGCCAGCAGTGAAGTTAGAGGGTCCGGAAACACTGAAGCTTTCTTT.

This rearrangement joins TRBV7-3 to TRBJ2-1; maybe TRBD1 (8 bases). V dropped 5 bases and J dropped 4 bases, with 18 bases sitting between them. The V gene's germline CDR1 is SGHTA and CDR2 FQGTGA. CDR3 length: 16 amino acids. The CDR3 region is CASSQGYRGGYNEQFF. CDR3 coding DNA: TGTGCCAGCAGCCAAGGTTACAGGGGGGGGTACAATGAGCAGTTCTTC.

Notes on this clone: At one of its ends the junction is not consistent with the germline gene, which may arise from a read error. V is TRBV5-4 and J is TRBJ2-7, with 9 positions matching TRBD1. The CDR3 loop spans 15 amino acids. Germline loops: CDR1 SGHNT, CDR2 YYREEE (reference sequence). Written as DNA, the CDR3 is TGCGCCAGCAGTTTCGGACAGGGGTTCGACTACGAGCAGTACTTC. Its protein product is CASSFGQGFDYEQYF.

The CDR3 protein is CARRGTATNTEAFF. The CDR3 nucleotides are TGTGCCAGAAGGGGGACAGCTACGAACACTGAAGCTTTCTTT. The V and J genes are TRBV21-1 and TRBJ1-1; the table's D call of TRBD1 was not tested on the DNA. TRBV21-1 is marked as a pseudogene. The CDR3 contains 14 residues.

The chain has TRBV6-6 and TRBJ1-6, with D uncertain. V lost 0 bases to trimming and J lost 10 bases, with 10 bases between them. The CDR3 length is 14 residues. Germline assignment: CDR1 MNHNY and CDR2 SVGAGI (reference sequence). CDR3 sequence reads: CASSYSEGYSPLHF. In DNA, the CDR3 is TGTGCCAGCAGTTACTCGGAGGGCTACTCACCCCTCCACTTT.

This chain links TRBV6-5 with TRBJ2-3; perhaps TRBD2 as D (6 bases). Trimming pared 1 base from V and 1 base from J, leaving 9 bases between. This CDR3 spans 15 amino acids. CDR1 and CDR2 (germline): MNHEY, SVGAGI. The CDR3 sequence: CASSYLGGGTDTQYF. The CDR3 bases are TGTGCCAGCAGTTACTTAGGAGGGGGCACAGATACGCAGTATTTT.

The chain has TRBV9 and TRBJ1-6, with D maybe TRBD1 (6 bases). CDR1 and CDR2 (germline): SGDLS, YYNGEE. V was pared by 0 bases and J by 6 bases, with 16 bases between. The CDR3 runs 17 residues. CDR3 nucleotide sequence: TGTGCCAGCAGCGTAGGGACAGAAAGCTGGGGTAATTCACCCCTCCACTTT. It encodes CASSVGTESWGNSPLHF.

J is TRBJ2-7 and V is TRBV5-1, with 8 bases that match TRBD1. The CDR3 length is 15 residues. The J segment lost 1 base and the V segment lost 5 bases, leaving 8 bases of the junction unmatched. The germline gives CDR1 SGHRS, CDR2 YFSETQ. In DNA form, the CDR3 reads TGCGCCAGCAGTCCTGGACAGGGACCTTCCTACGAGCAGTACTTC. It is translated as CASSPGQGPSYEQYF.

This chain uses TRBV7-2 with TRBJ1-1, with D uncertain. The ends were cut back, 1 base at V and 5 bases at J, with 11 bases in the middle. Germline CDR1 reads SGHTA; CDR2 reads FQGNSA. The CDR3 contains 14 residues. The CDR3 coding sequence is TGTGCCAGCAGCTTAGAAGCGGGGAGAACTGAAGCTTTCTTT. Translated, it gives CASSLEAGRTEAFF.

The chain carries TRBV2 and TRBJ2-2, with D unresolved. The CDR3 runs 14 residues. The germline V gene encodes CDR1 SNHLY and CDR2 FYNNEI. V was clipped by 8 bases and J by 0 bases, with 10 bases between them. For the CDR3, the DNA is TGTGCCAGCTTGGGCCCGGCGAACACCGGGGAGCTGTTTTTT. Protein: CASLGPANTGELFF.

The rearrangement joins TRBV18 to TRBJ2-3, with a tentative D call TRBD1 (6 bases). CDR3 length equals 14 residues. Germline V lookup: CDR1 KGHSH, CDR2 LQKENI. V was shortened by 4 bases and J by 0 bases, with 8 bases between the two germline ends. This chain's CDR3 is CASSHRASTDTQYF. Written as DNA, the CDR3 is TGTGCCAGCTCACACAGGGCGAGCACAGATACGCAGTATTTT. Based on the CDR3 plus reference TRBV18 and TRBJ2-3, the full variable domain is NAGVMQNPRHLVRRRGQEARLRCSPMKGHSHVYWYRQLPEEGLKFMVYLQKENIIDESGMPKERFSAEFPKEGPSILRIQQVVRGDSAAYFCASSHRASTDTQYFGPGTRLTVL.

The rearrangement joins TRBV19 to TRBJ1-5; D ambiguous. Deletions cut 6 bases from V and 0 bases from J, with 9 bases between. The CDR3 has 14 amino acids. Germline V gene lookup returns CDR1 LNHDA and CDR2 SQIVND (reference sequence). CDR3 loop: CASRTYSSNQPQHF. The CDR3, as DNA: TGTGCCAGTAGAACCTATAGTAGCAATCAGCCCCAGCATTTT.

The chain links TRBV7-8 to TRBJ2-5; 7 bases map to TRBD2. J lost 5 bases, V lost 4 bases, and 7 bases had no gene match. The CDR3 runs 14 residues. Per germline, CDR1 SGHVS and CDR2 FQNEAQ. The CDR3 coding sequence is TGTGCCAGCAGCTCCCGCGGGGGTTGGGAGACCCAGTACTTC. Translated: CASSSRGGWETQYF.

J is TRBJ2-1 and V is TRBV11-2; 7 positions match TRBD1. Germline CDR1 reads SGHAT; CDR2 reads FQNNGV. After removal of 8 bases from V and 6 bases from J, the junction contained 4 bases not matched to a gene. The CDR3 is 12 amino acids. The chain's CDR3 is CASGQVLNEQFF. The CDR3 region has the DNA TGTGCCAGCGGACAGGTCCTCAATGAGCAGTTCTTC.

The chain has TRBV6-1 and TRBJ2-5; 10 bases line up with TRBD2. The CDR3 extends over 17 amino acids. The germline CDR1 and CDR2 sequences are MNHNS and SASEGT. Trimming took 4 bases from V and 1 from J; bases not matched to a gene: 9. CDR3 DNA: TGTGCCAGCAGTGTGGTAGCGGGGGGCCTGCGCCAAGAGACCCAGTACTTC. Translated, it gives CASSVVAGGLRQETQYF.

The rearrangement joins TRBV6-5 to TRBJ1-6; 9 bases fit TRBD1. Germline V gene data show CDR1 as MNHEY and CDR2 as SVGAGI. The CDR3 is made up of 15 amino acids. The V gene end was trimmed by 6 bases and the J gene end by 9 bases; junction bases not matched to a gene: 9. The CDR3 is CASSLDRGLTSPLHF. Here the CDR3 DNA reads TGTGCCAGCAGCCTGGACAGGGGCTTAACTTCACCCCTCCACTTT.

The chain carries TRBV10-3 and TRBJ1-1, with 8 bases aligning to TRBD1. The CDR3 covers 12 residues. V lost 8 bases and J lost 6; bases outside the gene matches: 5. CDR1 ENHRY and CDR2 SYGVKD come from the germline V gene. CDR3 residues: CAISQGAPEAFF. The CDR3 DNA reads TGTGCCATCTCTCAGGGGGCCCCTGAAGCTTTCTTT.